This T cell receptor beta chain was found in a study of vaccination and CD4 T cells after COVID-19. As for the study in general: Each person enrolled got two BNT162b2 or mRNA-1273 vaccine doses. Notes on the study in general: Post-infection sampling omitted early timepoints and covered relatively few convalescent patients.

Stated treatment: approximately 9-day PBMC culture with coronavirus spike peptide pools or control peptides (ViraFEST assay). Sequencing of cultured CD4+ T cell DNA used the Oncomine TCR Beta short-read assay. TCRdb used MiXCR to reprocess the PCR reads, holding one entry per CDR3 protein. The sample records about 15,000 distinct CDR3 sequences, about four fifths being singletons. J lost 9 bases, V lost 0 bases, and 6 bases had no gene match. CDR1 and CDR2 from the germline V gene are LNHNV and YYDKDF (reference sequence). The CDR3 is made up of 16 amino acids. In its sample, this clonotype was seen a few times. What it binds is unknown.

The chain couples TRBV15 to TRBJ1-6, with TRBD1 identical over 9 bases. The material sequenced was CD4+ T cells from blood, cultured in vitro, taken after SARS-CoV-2 vaccination. The origin of this receptor is a human donor who received a COVID-19 vaccine. CDR3 DNA sequence: TGTGCCACCAGCAGAGAAACCGGGACAGGGAGTTCACCCCTCCACTTT. This translates into CATSRETGTGSSPLHF.